This T cell receptor (beta chain) was captured by sequencing in a study of blood T cell repertoires in COVID-19. The wider study: The United States, Italy and Spain were the sources of the acute and convalescent COVID-19 samples. T cells, B-cell-depleted T cells, or PBMCs provided the cDNA or gDNA that served as material.

This clone was seen more than once but under ten times. Seattle's enrolled individuals joined amid active infection and were then monitored longitudinally. Authors' methods: Cell counts per sample came from amplifying reference gene primers. Clones were sequenced by immunoSEQ multiplex PCR, and TCRdb holds only the in-frame ones, with some missing. The DNA gave D and trimming, while V, J and clone size come from that table. The sample includes 150,000 to 200,000 clones, around four fifths of them seen just once. Unmatched junction bases numbered 5, after V lost 1 base and J lost 9 bases. Germline lookup yields CDR1 GTSNPN and CDR2 SVGIG (reference sequence). CDR3 length equals 14 residues.

This sequence originates from a woman aged 70-85 years with COVID-19, enrolled during active disease. Specimen: peripheral blood. The genes are TRBV30 and TRBJ1-6; 8 nucleotides line up with TRBD1. For the CDR3, the DNA is TGTGCCTGGAGTGAGACAGGGGTGGGTTCACCCCTCCACTTT. Its translation is CAWSETGVGSPLHF.